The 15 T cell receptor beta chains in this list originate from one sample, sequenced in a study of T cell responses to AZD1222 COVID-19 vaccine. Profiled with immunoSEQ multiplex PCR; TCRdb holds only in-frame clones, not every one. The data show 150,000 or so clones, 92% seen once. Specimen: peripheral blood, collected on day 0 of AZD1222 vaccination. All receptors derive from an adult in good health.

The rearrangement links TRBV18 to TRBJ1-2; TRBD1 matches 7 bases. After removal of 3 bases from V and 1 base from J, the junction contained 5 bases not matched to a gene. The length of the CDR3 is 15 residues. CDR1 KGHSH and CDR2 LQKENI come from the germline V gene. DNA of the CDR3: TGTGCCAGCTCACCGCGCAGGGGGGGTAACTATGGCTACACCTTC. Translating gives CASSPRRGGNYGYTF.

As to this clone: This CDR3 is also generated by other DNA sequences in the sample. CDR3 sequence: CASSLAGMNTEAFF. DNA of the CDR3: TGCGCCAGCAGCTTGGCTGGGATGAACACTGAAGCTTTCTTT. V gene TRBV5-1 combines with J gene TRBJ1-1; no clear D gene. This CDR3 region has 14 residues. Germline V CDR1 and CDR2: SGHRS, YFSETQ. Trimming pared 0 bases from V and 0 bases from J, leaving 6 bases between.

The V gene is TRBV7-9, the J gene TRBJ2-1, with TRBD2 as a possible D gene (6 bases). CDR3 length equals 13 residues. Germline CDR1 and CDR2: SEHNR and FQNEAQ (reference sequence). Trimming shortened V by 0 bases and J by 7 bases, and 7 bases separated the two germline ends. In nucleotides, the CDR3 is TGTGCCAGCAGCTTAGCGGGGGGTAATGAGCAGTTCTTC. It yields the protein CASSLAGGNEQFF.

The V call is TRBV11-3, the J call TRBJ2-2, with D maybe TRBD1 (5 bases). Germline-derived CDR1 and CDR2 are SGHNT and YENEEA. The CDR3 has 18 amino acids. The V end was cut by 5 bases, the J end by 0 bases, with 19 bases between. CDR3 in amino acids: CASSPTERYASNTGELFF. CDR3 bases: TGTGCCAGCAGCCCGACAGAAAGGTATGCCTCGAACACCGGGGAGCTGTTTTTT.

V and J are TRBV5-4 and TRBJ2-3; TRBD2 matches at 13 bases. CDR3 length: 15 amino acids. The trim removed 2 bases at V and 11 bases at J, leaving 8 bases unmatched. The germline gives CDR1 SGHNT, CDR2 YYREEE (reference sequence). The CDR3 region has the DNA TGTGCCAGCAGCTTTCGACTAGCGGGGGGTGGAGGGCAGTATTTT. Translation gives CASSFRLAGGGGQYF. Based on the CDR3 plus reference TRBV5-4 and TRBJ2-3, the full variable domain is ETGVTQSPTHLIKTRGQQVTLRCSSQSGHNTVSWYQQALGQGPQFIFQYYREEENGRGNFPPRFSGLQFPNYSSELNVNALELDDSALYLCASSFRLAGGGGQYFGPGTRLTVL.

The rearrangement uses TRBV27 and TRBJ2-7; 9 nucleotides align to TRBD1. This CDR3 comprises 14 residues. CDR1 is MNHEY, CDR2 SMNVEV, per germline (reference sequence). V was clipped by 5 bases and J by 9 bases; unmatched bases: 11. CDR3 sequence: CASSPLGTGSGQYF. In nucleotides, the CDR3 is TGTGCCAGCAGTCCCCTAGGGACAGGGAGCGGGCAGTACTTC.

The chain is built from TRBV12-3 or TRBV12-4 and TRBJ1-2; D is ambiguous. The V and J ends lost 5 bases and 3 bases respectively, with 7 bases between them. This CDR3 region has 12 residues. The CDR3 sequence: CASSPSYYGYTF. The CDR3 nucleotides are TGTGCCAGCAGTCCTTCTTACTATGGCTACACCTTC.

CDR3 protein: CASSLARDGNNSPLHF. CDR3 nucleotides: TGTGCCAGCAGCTTAGCTCGGGATGGAAATAATTCACCCCTCCACTTT. The V gene is TRBV7-9, the J gene TRBJ1-6; unclear D gene. The V gene lost 0 bases and the J gene lost 5 bases, with 11 bases spanning the gap. The germline V gene encodes CDR1 SEHNR and CDR2 FQNEAQ (reference sequence). The CDR3 covers 16 residues.

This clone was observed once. The CDR3 nucleotides read TGTGCCAGCAGCCCGTCAGAAAACACCATATATTTT. Its protein product is CASSPSENTIYF. The chain is built from TRBV9 and TRBJ1-3; D is ambiguous. V was shortened by 4 bases and J by 6 bases, with 8 bases between the two germline ends. Germline CDR1 reads SGDLS; CDR2 reads YYNGEE. There are 12 residues in the CDR3.

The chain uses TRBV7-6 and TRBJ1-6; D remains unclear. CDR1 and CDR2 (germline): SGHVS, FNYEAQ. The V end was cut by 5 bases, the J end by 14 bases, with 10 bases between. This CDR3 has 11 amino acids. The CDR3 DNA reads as TGTGCCAGCAGCCCAGAGGCGGCCCTCCACTTT. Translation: CASSPEAALHF.

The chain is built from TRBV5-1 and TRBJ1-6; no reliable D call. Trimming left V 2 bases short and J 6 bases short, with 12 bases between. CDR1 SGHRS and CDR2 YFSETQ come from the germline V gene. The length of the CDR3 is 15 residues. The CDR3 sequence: CASSFEGWGNSPLHF. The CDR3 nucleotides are TGCGCCAGCAGCTTCGAAGGGTGGGGTAATTCACCCCTCCACTTT.

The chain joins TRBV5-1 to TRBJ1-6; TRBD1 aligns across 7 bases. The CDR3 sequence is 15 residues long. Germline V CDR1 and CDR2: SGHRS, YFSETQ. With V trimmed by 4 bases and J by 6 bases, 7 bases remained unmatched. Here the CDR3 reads CASSPDGQVNSPLHF. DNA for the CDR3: TGCGCCAGCAGCCCCGACGGACAGGTTAATTCACCCCTCCACTTT.

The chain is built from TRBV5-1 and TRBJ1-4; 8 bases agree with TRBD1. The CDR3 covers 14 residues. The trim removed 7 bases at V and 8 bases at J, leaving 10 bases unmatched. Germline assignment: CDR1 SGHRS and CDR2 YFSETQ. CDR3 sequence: CASALDRAGEKLFF. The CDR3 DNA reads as TGCGCCAGCGCCCTGGACAGGGCTGGCGAAAAACTGTTTTTT.

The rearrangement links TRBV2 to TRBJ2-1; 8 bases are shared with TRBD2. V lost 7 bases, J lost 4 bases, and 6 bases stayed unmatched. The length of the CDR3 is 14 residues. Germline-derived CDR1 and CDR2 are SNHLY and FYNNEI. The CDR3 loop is CASNPGGLYNEQFF. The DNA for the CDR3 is TGTGCCAGCAACCCGGGGGGGCTATACAATGAGCAGTTCTTC.

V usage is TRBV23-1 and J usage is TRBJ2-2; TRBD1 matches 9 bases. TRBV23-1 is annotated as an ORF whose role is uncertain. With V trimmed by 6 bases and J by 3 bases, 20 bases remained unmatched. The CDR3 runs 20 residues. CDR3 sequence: CASRSLDRGFFWCYTGELFF. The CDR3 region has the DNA TGCGCCAGCAGGTCCCTGGACAGGGGTTTTTTCTGGTGCTACACCGGGGAGCTGTTTTTT.